A single sample gave rise to the 9 T cell receptor beta chains below, sequenced in a study of neurological immune-mediated disorders. Time point indicated: longitudinal time-point 2. TCRdb called the 5' RACE reads again in MiXCR, with one record for every CDR3 protein. The table records under 50,000 distinct CDR3 sequences, less than 15% of them present only once. Sequencing was carried out using PBMCs. The receptors shown here come from a male donor with HTLV-1-associated myelopathy (HAM/TSP).

This clonotype occurred many times. The CDR3 sequence is CASSSKLTGLNTEAFF. DNA for the CDR3: TGTGCCAGCAGCTCTAAGTTGACAGGGTTGAACACTGAAGCTTTCTTT. V usage is TRBV7-9 and J usage is TRBJ1-1; 7 positions agree with TRBD1. CDR1 SEHNR and CDR2 FQNEAQ come from the germline V gene (reference sequence). This CDR3 spans 16 amino acids. The V and J ends lost 4 bases and 0 bases, in that order; junction bases with no gene match: 8.

This clonotype was seen many times. The rearrangement links TRBV6-6 to TRBJ2-5, with 11 bases matching TRBD1. Losses at the gene ends were 6 bases for V and 5 bases for J; bases not matched to a gene: 8. The CDR3 covers 15 residues. Looked up from germline, CDR1 is MNHNY and CDR2 is SVGAGI (reference sequence). CDR3 residues: CASSPGQGASETQYF. The CDR3 region has the DNA TGTGCCAGCAGCCCCGGACAGGGGGCATCGGAGACCCAGTACTTC.

At least ten counts were recorded for this clonotype. J is TRBJ1-1 and V is TRBV7-9; the D gene is possibly TRBD1 (5 bases). CDR1 and CDR2 (germline): SEHNR, FQNEAQ (reference sequence). The CDR3 loop spans 16 amino acids. Trimming stripped 0 bases from V and 6 bases from J, with 17 bases between. CDR3 region: CASSLAAGIREAEAFF. CDR3 bases: TGTGCCAGCAGCTTAGCGGCAGGGATCCGCGAAGCTGAAGCTTTCTTT.

This clonotype was seen many times. The V and J genes are TRBV4-1 and TRBJ2-7; TRBD2 agrees at 8 bases. V shed 2 bases, J shed 3 bases, and the junction held 9 bases outside the gene matches. CDR1 is MGHRA, CDR2 YSYEKL, per germline. The CDR3 covers 16 residues. CDR3 amino acids: CASSQSFSGVDYEQYF. The CDR3, as DNA: TGCGCCAGCAGCCAATCATTTAGCGGGGTCGACTACGAGCAGTACTTC.

This clonotype was observed at least ten times. V gene TRBV5-1 combines with J gene TRBJ1-1; 12 bases are shared with TRBD1. Germline loops: CDR1 SGHRS, CDR2 YFSETQ. The ends lost 4 bases at V and 3 bases at J; junction bases unmatched: 4. CDR3 length: 15 amino acids. The CDR3 coding sequence is TGCGCCAGCAGCCCGGGACAGGGGGCGTACACTGAAGCTTTCTTT. It translates to CASSPGQGAYTEAFF.

About this clonotype: A much larger clone sits a single nucleotide away, making a read error possible. V and J are TRBV20-1 and TRBJ1-2; no firm D call. V was trimmed by 5 bases and J by 5 bases, leaving 12 bases between them. CDR1 and CDR2 from the germline V gene are DFQATT and SNEGSKA (reference sequence). There are 12 residues in the CDR3. The CDR3 loop reads CSAGQDLYGYTF. CDR3 DNA sequence: TGCAGTGCTGGGCAGGATCTATATGGCTACACCTTC.

This clonotype was observed many times. V gene TRBV14 combines with J gene TRBJ1-5; D is undetermined. CDR1 is SGHDN and CDR2 is FVKESK in the germline V gene. The CDR3 covers 13 residues. V was cut by 4 bases and J by 4 bases, with 8 bases left in between. CDR3 amino acids: CASSPHPNQPQHF. CDR3 coding DNA: TGTGCCAGCAGCCCTCACCCAAATCAGCCCCAGCATTTT.

In its sample, this clonotype was seen many times. This chain links TRBV5-1 with TRBJ2-1, with TRBD2 identical over 9 bases. CDR1 SGHRS and CDR2 YFSETQ come from the germline V gene. Trimming took 0 bases from V and 6 from J; bases not matched to a gene: 4. This CDR3 region has 15 residues. The CDR3 spells CASSLVGGGANEQFF. The CDR3 DNA reads as TGCGCCAGCAGCTTGGTGGGCGGGGGGGCCAATGAGCAGTTCTTC.

The table lists this clonotype with many counts. The rearrangement uses TRBV20-1 and TRBJ1-5; tentative D call: TRBD1 (6 bases). The CDR3 totals 13 residues. Germline CDR1 reads DFQATT; CDR2 reads SNEGSKA (reference sequence). Trimming removed 3 bases from V and 5 bases from J, with 11 bases in between. CDR3: CSARTGADQPQHF. The CDR3 DNA is TGCAGTGCTAGGACAGGCGCGGATCAGCCCCAGCATTTT.